This T cell receptor beta chain appears in the sequencing data of a study of blood T cell repertoires in COVID-19. At the level of the study: Researchers got acute and convalescent COVID-19 samples from the United States, Italy and Spain. PBMCs, B-cell-depleted T cells, or T cells provided the cDNA or gDNA that made up the material.

Sequencing used immunoSEQ multiplex PCR; TCRdb keeps in-frame clones, though not all of them. This table has under 80,000 clones, roughly 92% appearing once. The CDR3 has 15 residues. Germline loops: CDR1 MDHEN, CDR2 SYDVKM. Trimming removed 2 bases from V and 4 bases from J, with 12 bases in between. The sample comprised peripheral blood. The origin of this receptor is a human donor in a cohort sampled during active COVID-19. The chain has TRBV28 and TRBJ1-5, with D possibly matching TRBD1 (6 bases). DNA of the CDR3: TGTGCCAGCAGTTTACCCAGGGGACGAAATCAGCCCCAGCATTTT. It translates to CASSLPRGRNQPQHF.